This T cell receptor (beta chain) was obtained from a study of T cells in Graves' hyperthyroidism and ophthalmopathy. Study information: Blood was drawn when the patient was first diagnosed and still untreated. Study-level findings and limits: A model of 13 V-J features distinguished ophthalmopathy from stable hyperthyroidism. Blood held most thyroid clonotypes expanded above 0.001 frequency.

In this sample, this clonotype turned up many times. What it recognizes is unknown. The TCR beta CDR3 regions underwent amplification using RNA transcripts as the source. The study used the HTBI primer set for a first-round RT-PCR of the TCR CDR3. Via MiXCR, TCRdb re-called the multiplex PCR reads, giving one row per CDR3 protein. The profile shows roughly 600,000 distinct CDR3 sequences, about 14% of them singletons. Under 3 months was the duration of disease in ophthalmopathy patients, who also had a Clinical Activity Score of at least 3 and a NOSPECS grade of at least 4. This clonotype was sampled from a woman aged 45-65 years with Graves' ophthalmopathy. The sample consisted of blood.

CDR3 bases: TGTGCCAGCAGCCCGCCGGGACTAGCAGTATCGAGGCAGTTCTTC. Amino acid sequence: CASSPPGLAVSRQFF. V and J are TRBV7-2 and TRBJ2-1, with 9 bases lining up with TRBD2. The germline V gene encodes CDR1 SGHTA and CDR2 FQGNSA. V was pared by 5 bases and J by 12 bases, with 14 bases of the junction left unmatched. This CDR3 has 15 amino acids.